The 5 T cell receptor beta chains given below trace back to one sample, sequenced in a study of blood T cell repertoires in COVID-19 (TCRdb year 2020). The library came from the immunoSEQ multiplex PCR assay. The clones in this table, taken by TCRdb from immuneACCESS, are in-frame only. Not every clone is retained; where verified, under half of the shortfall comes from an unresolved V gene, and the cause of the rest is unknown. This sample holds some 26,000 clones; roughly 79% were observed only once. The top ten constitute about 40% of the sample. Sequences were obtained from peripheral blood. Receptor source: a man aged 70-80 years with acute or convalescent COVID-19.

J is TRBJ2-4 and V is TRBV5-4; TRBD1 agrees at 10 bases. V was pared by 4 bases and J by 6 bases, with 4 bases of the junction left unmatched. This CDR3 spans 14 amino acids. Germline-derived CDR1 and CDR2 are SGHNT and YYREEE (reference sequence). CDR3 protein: CASSGRDRGNIQYF. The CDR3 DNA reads TGTGCCAGCAGCGGCCGGGACAGGGGAAACATTCAGTACTTC.

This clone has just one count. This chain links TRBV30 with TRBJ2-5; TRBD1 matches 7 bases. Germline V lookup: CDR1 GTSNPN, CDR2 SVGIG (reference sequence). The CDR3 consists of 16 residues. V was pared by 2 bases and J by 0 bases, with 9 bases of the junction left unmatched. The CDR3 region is CAWSFQTTGYQETQYF. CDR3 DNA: TGTGCCTGGAGTTTCCAAACGACAGGGTACCAAGAGACCCAGTACTTC. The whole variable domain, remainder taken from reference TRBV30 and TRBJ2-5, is SQTIHQWPATLVQPVGSPLSLECTVEGTSNPNLYWYRQAAGRGLQLLFYSVGIGQISSEVPQNLSASRPQDRQFILSSKKLLLSDSGFYLCAWSFQTTGYQETQYFGPGTRLLVL.

CDR3 nucleotide sequence: TGCGCCAGCGGCCCCGGGACAGGGGGCTCGCTTGAGCAGTTCTTC. Translated: CASGPGTGGSLEQFF. The rearrangement joins TRBV5-1 to TRBJ2-1; 12 bases are shared with TRBD1. Looked up from germline, CDR1 is SGHRS and CDR2 is YFSETQ. V lost 7 bases, J lost 9 bases, and 11 bases stayed unmatched. CDR3 length: 15 amino acids.

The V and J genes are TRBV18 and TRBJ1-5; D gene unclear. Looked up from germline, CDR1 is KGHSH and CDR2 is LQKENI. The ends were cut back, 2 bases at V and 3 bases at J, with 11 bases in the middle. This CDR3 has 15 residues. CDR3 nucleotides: TGTGCCAGCTCACCAATGGTATCAGACAATCAGCCCCAGCATTTT. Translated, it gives CASSPMVSDNQPQHF.

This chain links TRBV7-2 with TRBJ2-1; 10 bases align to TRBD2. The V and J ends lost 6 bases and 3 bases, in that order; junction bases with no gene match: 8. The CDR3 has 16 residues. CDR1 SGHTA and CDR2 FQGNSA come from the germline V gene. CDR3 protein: CASSKVGLADYNEQFF. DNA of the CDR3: TGTGCCAGCAGTAAAGTCGGACTAGCGGACTACAATGAGCAGTTCTTC.